A single T cell receptor (beta chain) is shown here with its context. Its antigen is currently unknown. The data stem from a study of cytomegalovirus exposure and HLA in healthy donors. Findings of the study overall: Most of the TCR beta V segments (in an earlier analysis) were productive either about 87% or about 30% of the time. When analyzed later, a missense DCLRE1C variant was found to be linked to TCR beta V- and J-gene trimming.

A multiplex PCR was run with 60 Vbeta primers and 13 Jbeta primers. Measured with immunoSEQ multiplex PCR; TCRdb has only the in-frame clones, and not every one. The table records 100,000 to 150,000 clones, 70% to 80% of them present only once. This clonotype originated in a man aged 25 to 40 in good health and CMV-seronegative. Sequencing input: PBMCs.

CDR3 bases: TGTGCCAGCAAACAACTAGCGCACTACAATGAGCAGTTCTTC. This sequence encodes CASKQLAHYNEQFF. The chain links TRBV28 to TRBJ2-1; 7 bases fit TRBD2. The V gene end was trimmed by 7 bases and the J gene end by 3 bases; junction bases not matched to a gene: 6. CDR1 and CDR2 from the germline V gene are MDHEN and SYDVKM. This CDR3 is built from 14 residues.